These T cell receptor beta chains were read from a single sample in a study of cytomegalovirus exposure and HLA in healthy donors. Libraries were prepared by immunoSEQ multiplex PCR; TCRdb keeps only in-frame clonotypes and omits some of them. The sample lists some 150,000 clones, around 79% occurring once. Source material: PBMCs. Receptors originate from a young man in good health and CMV-seropositive. Each CDR3 is given with its conserved first and last residue. A D gene is named only where the DNA matches it firmly. The size entry is marked missing in some rows and otherwise reads once, few, many or a size class.

abundance	v_gene	j_gene	d_gene	CDR3aa	CDR3nt
NA	TRBV7-9	TRBJ2-5	NA	CASSPRGGTQETQYF	TGTGCCAGCAGCCCGAGGGGGGGCACACAAGAGACCCAGTACTTC
NA	TRBV7-8	TRBJ1-2	NA	CASSLAGVANYGYTF	TGTGCCAGCAGCTTAGCGGGCGTAGCTAACTATGGCTACACCTTC
NA	TRBV23-1	TRBJ2-7	NA	CASSQSLYVLLDRPTYEQYF	TGCGCCAGCAGTCAATCTTTATACGTTCTTCTAGACAGGCCAACCTACGAGCAGTACTTC
NA	TRBV7-9	TRBJ2-3	NA	CASSLGAGTDTQYF	TGTGCCAGCAGCTTAGGCGCGGGCACAGATACGCAGTATTTT
few	TRBV7-2	TRBJ1-6	TRBD1	CASSLGQLNNSPLHF	TGTGCCAGCAGCCTGGGACAGTTAAATAATTCACCCCTCCACTTT
once	TRBV19	TRBJ2-2	TRBD2	CASSFSGGKTGELFF	TGTGCCAGTAGTTTTAGCGGGGGGAAAACCGGGGAGCTGTTTTTT
few	TRBV11-1	TRBJ2-2	TRBD2	CASSWAAGSGSSGELFF	TGTGCCAGCAGCTGGGCCGCGGGTAGCGGGAGCTCCGGGGAGCTGTTTTTT
few	TRBV7-2	TRBJ2-2	NA	CASILDRLNTGELFF	TGTGCCAGCATCCTTGACAGGCTCAACACCGGGGAGCTGTTTTTT
NA	TRBV29-1	TRBJ2-5	TRBD2	CSVGLLASGDQETQYF	TGCAGCGTTGGTCTACTGGCTAGCGGAGACCAAGAGACCCAGTACTTC
NA	TRBV5-1	TRBJ1-6	TRBD1	CASSLTGQGNSPLHF	TGCGCCAGCAGCTTAACAGGACAGGGAAATTCACCCCTCCACTTT